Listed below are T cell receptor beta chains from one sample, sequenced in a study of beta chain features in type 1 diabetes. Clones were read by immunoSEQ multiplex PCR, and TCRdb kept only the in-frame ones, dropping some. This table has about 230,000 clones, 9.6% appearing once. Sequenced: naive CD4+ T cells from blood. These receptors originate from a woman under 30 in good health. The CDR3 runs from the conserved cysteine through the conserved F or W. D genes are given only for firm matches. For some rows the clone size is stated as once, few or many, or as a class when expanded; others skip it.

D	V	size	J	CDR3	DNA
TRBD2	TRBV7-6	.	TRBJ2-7	CASSRLAGYEQYF	TGTGCCAGCAGCAGACTAGCGGGCTACGAGCAGTACTTC
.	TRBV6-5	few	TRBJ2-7	CASSYSRAYEQYF	TGTGCCAGCAGTTACTCGAGAGCCTACGAGCAGTACTTC
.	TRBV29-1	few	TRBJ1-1	CSSTGHTNTEAFF	TGCAGCTCAACAGGACACACGAACACTGAAGCTTTCTTT
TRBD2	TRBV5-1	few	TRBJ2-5	CASSRGGSETQYF	TGCGCCAGCAGCCGGGGAGGGTCCGAGACCCAGTACTTC
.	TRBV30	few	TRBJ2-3	CAWGPQGDTQYF	TGTGCCTGGGGACCGCAGGGGGATACGCAGTATTTT
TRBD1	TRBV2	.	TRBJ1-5	CASRDRGSSNQPQHF	TGTGCCAGCAGGGACAGGGGTTCGAGCAATCAGCCCCAGCATTTT
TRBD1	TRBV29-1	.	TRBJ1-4	CSVTGGLGEKLFF	TGCAGCGTTACAGGGGGGTTAGGCGAAAAACTGTTTTTT
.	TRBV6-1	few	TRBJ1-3	CASILGNTIYF	TGTGCCAGCATTCTCGGAAACACCATATATTTT
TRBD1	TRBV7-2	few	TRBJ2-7	CASSLAAGGEQYF	TGTGCCAGCAGCTTAGCGGCAGGGGGCGAGCAGTACTTC
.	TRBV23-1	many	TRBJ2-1	CASRQKYQGNSYNEQFF	TGCGCCAGCAGGCAGAAGTACCAGGGCAACTCCTACAATGAGCAGTTCTTC
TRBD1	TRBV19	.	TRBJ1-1	CASRPTGFTEAFF	TGTGCCAGCAGGCCGACAGGGTTCACTGAAGCTTTCTTT
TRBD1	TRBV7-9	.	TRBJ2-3	CASSLALTGGLPDTQYF	TGTGCCAGCAGCTTAGCGCTAACAGGGGGCTTGCCAGATACGCAGTATTTT
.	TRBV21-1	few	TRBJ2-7	CASSIGAGGVAYEQYF	TGTGCCAGCAGCATTGGGGCGGGGGGCGTCGCCTACGAGCAGTACTTC
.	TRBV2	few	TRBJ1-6	CAQRWGPNSPLHF	TGTGCGCAGCGTTGGGGGCCGAATTCACCCCTCCACTTT
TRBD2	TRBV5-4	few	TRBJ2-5	CASSLASLAGGKETQYF	TGTGCCAGCAGCTTGGCCTCGCTAGCGGGAGGTAAAGAGACCCAGTACTTC
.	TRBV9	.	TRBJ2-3	CASSVATQDTQYF	TGTGCCAGCAGCGTAGCCACACAGGATACGCAGTATTTT
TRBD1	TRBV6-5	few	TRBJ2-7	CASRQTGAHAYEQYF	TGTGCCAGCCGGCAAACAGGGGCACATGCCTACGAGCAGTACTTC
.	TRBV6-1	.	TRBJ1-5	CASSEGAGVNQPQHF	TGTGCCAGCAGTGAAGGGGCAGGGGTCAATCAGCCCCAGCATTTT
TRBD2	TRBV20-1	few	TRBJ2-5	CSTSGQETQYF	TGCAGTACTAGCGGCCAAGAGACCCAGTACTTC
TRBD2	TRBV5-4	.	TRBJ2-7	CASSSAGTTLEQYF	TGTGCCAGCAGCTCAGCCGGGACTACCCTCGAGCAGTACTTC
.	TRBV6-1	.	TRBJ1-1	CASREEDLGTEAFF	TGTGCCAGCAGAGAGGAGGACCTGGGCACTGAAGCTTTCTTT
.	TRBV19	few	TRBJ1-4	CASSILQDVATNEKLFF	TGTGCCAGTAGTATTCTACAGGACGTTGCAACTAATGAAAAACTGTTTTTT
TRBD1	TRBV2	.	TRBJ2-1	CASSELDRDNNEQFF	TGTGCCAGCAGTGAGTTGGACAGGGACAACAATGAGCAGTTCTTC
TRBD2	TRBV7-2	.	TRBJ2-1	CASSLLGTSTYNEQFF	TGTGCCAGCAGCTTACTTGGGACTAGCACCTACAATGAGCAGTTCTTC
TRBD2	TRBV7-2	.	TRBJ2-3	CASTSGVGREGADTQYF	TGTGCCAGCACCTCGGGGGTGGGGCGGGAGGGTGCGGATACGCAGTATTTT
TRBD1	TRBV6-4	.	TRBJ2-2	CASSEHQGANTGELFF	TGTGCCAGCAGTGAACATCAGGGGGCGAACACCGGGGAGCTGTTTTTT
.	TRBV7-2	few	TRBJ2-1	CASSLAGVAYNEQFF	TGTGCCAGCAGCTTAGCGGGCGTAGCCTACAATGAGCAGTTCTTC
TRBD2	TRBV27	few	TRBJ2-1	CASSSSGLAGDSYNEQFF	TGTGCCAGCAGTTCCTCCGGACTAGCGGGGGACTCCTACAATGAGCAGTTCTTC
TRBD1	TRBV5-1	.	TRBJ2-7	CASSFTTGTGPYEQYF	TGCGCCAGCAGCTTTACGACCGGGACAGGGCCCTACGAGCAGTACTTC
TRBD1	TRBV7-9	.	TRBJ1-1	CASSSQGGPTEAFF	TGTGCCAGCAGCTCACAGGGGGGACCCACTGAAGCTTTCTTT
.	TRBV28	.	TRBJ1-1	CASSSPSTGLNTEAFF	TGTGCCAGCAGTTCTCCCTCGACAGGTCTGAACACTGAAGCTTTCTTT
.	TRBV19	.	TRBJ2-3	CASSMSGSTDTQYF	TGTGCCAGTAGTATGTCAGGGAGCACAGATACGCAGTATTTT
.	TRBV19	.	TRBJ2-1	CASSIPERMSSYNEQFF	TGTGCCAGTAGTATCCCCGAGCGGATGAGCTCCTACAATGAGCAGTTCTTC
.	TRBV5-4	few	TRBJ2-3	CASSVDRSGLGTDTQYF	TGTGCCAGCAGCGTGGACCGGAGCGGTCTGGGGACAGATACGCAGTATTTT
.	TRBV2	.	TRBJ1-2	CASSPPHSGVWSYGYTF	TGTGCCAGCAGTCCACCTCATTCAGGGGTTTGGTCCTATGGCTACACCTTC
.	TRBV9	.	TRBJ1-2	CASSPGSDYGYTF	TGTGCCAGCAGCCCAGGGTCTGACTATGGCTACACCTTC